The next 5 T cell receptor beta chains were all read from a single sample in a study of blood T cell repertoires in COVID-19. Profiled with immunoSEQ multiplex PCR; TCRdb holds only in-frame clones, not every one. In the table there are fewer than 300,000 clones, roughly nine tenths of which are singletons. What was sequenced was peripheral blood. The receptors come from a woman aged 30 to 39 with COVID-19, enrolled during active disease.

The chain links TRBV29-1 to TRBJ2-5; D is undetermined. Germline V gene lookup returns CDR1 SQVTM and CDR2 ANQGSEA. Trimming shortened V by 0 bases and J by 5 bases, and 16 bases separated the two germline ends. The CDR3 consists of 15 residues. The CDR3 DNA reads TGCAGCGTTGAAGATCATCAGAGGCCCGGGGAGACCCAGTACTTC. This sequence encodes CSVEDHQRPGETQYF.

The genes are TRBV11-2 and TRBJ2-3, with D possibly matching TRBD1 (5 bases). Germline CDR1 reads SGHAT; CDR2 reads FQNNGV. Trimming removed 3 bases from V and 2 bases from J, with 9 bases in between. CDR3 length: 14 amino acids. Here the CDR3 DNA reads TGTGCCAGCAGCTTCCAGGGCACCACAGATACGCAGTATTTT. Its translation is CASSFQGTTDTQYF.

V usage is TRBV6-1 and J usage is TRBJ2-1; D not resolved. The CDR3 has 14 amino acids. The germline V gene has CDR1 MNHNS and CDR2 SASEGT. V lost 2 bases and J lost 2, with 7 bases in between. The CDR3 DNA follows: TGTGCCAGCAGTGAAAGTACAACCTACAATGAGCAGTTCTTC. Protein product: CASSESTTYNEQFF.

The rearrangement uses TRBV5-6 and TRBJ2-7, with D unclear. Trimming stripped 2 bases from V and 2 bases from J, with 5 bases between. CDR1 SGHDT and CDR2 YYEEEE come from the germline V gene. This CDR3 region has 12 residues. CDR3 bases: TGTGCCAGCAGCTTCAGTCCCTACGAGCAGTACTTC. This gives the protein CASSFSPYEQYF.

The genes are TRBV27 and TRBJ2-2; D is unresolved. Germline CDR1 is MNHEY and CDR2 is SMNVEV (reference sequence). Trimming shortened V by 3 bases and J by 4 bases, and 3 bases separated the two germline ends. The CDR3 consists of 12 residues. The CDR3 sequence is CASSFRTGELFF. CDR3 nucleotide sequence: TGTGCCAGCAGTTTCCGCACCGGGGAGCTGTTTTTT.